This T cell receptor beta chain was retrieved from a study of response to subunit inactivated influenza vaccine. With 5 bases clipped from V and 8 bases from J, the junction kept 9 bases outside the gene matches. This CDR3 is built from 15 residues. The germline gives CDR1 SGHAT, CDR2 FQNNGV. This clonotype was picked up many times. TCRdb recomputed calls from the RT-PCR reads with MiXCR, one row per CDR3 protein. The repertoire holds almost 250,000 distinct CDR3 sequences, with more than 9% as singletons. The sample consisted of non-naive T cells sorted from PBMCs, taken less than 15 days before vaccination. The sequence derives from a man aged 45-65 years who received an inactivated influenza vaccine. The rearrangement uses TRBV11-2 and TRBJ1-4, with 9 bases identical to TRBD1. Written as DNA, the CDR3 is TGTGCCAGCAGCCCATGGCGGACAGGGGACGAAAAACTGTTTTTT. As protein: CASSPWRTGDEKLFF.